Listed here are 15 T cell receptor beta chains from one sample, sequenced in a study of blood T cell repertoires in COVID-19. Libraries were prepared by immunoSEQ multiplex PCR; TCRdb keeps only in-frame clonotypes and omits some of them. This sample has roughly 230,000 clones; 80% to 85% occur once, and the top ten carry 4.4%. Source material: peripheral blood. The receptors were gathered from a man between 50 and 59 years old with active or convalescent COVID-19.

The chain employs TRBV6-5 and TRBJ2-1; possible D gene TRBD2, 7 bases. This CDR3 spans 14 amino acids. Per the germline V gene, CDR1 is MNHEY and CDR2 is SVGAGI. V lost 2 bases to trimming and J lost 7 bases, with 12 bases between them. CDR3 amino acids: CASSYGGGRNEQFF. CDR3 bases: TGTGCCAGCAGTTACGGGGGGGGGCGGAATGAGCAGTTCTTC.

This clone was seen only a few times. A much larger clone is a single base away; this may be a read error. The V call is TRBV14, the J call TRBJ1-2; tentatively, D is TRBD1 (6 bases). CDR1 and CDR2 (germline): SGHDN, FVKESK. The V end lost 1 base, the J end lost 4 bases, and 7 bases lay between the germline ends. This CDR3 has 13 residues. In DNA, the CDR3 is TGTGCCAGCAGCCAAGGGACAGCCTATGGCTACACCTTC. This encodes CASSQGTAYGYTF.

J is TRBJ1-6 and V is TRBV28, with a weak D call TRBD1 (6 bases). V lost 6 bases and J lost 6, with 18 bases in between. Looked up from germline, CDR1 is MDHEN and CDR2 is SYDVKM. The CDR3 loop spans 16 amino acids. CDR3 region: CASSPMTGLSNSPLHF. The CDR3 nucleotides read TGTGCCAGCAGCCCAATGACAGGCCTTTCTAATTCACCCCTCCACTTT.

This clone was counted ten times or more. The chain uses TRBV6-7 and TRBJ1-2, with no clear D. TRBV6-7 is marked as an open reading frame, function uncertain. The CDR3 extends over 15 amino acids. Trimming shortened V by 6 bases and J by 0 bases, and 14 bases separated the two germline ends. CDR3 region: CASSSRRAANYGYTF. The CDR3 DNA reads TGTGCCAGCAGCAGCCGGAGGGCGGCTAACTATGGCTACACCTTC.

This clone showed up just once. The chain couples TRBV4-3 to TRBJ2-7; TRBD1 matches 8 bases. V lost 0 bases to trimming and J lost 6 bases; unmatched junction nucleotides: 13. Germline V gene data show CDR1 as LGHNA and CDR2 as YSLEER. The CDR3 has 17 amino acids. DNA for the CDR3: TGCGCCAGCAGCCAAGACGGGCTTTCGGACAGGGCCCGCGAGCAGTACTTC. It yields the protein CASSQDGLSDRAREQYF.

CDR3 nucleotides: TGTGCCAGCAGCGTAGGGTCAGGAAGAAGCACAGATACGCAGTATTTT. As protein: CASSVGSGRSTDTQYF. This rearrangement joins TRBV9 to TRBJ2-3; D is unclear. CDR1 and CDR2 (germline): SGDLS, YYNGEE. With 0 bases removed from V and 0 bases from J, the gap between germline ends came to 11 bases. This CDR3 spans 16 amino acids.

In its sample, this clone was seen a few times. The chain recombines TRBV6-2 or TRBV6-3 with TRBJ1-6; 7 bases are shared with TRBD1. V gave up 4 bases and J gave up 3 bases; unmatched junction bases: 3. The CDR3 extends over 15 amino acids. Germline V gene sequence: CDR1 MNHEY, CDR2 SVGEGT. CDR3 residues: CASSFRTGYNSPLHF. CDR3 sequence (DNA): TGTGCCAGCAGTTTCCGGACAGGCTATAATTCACCCCTCCACTTT.

This clone appeared a single time. The chain carries TRBV11-2 and TRBJ2-7; TRBD1 might be the D (6 bases). Germline values: CDR1 SGHAT, CDR2 FQNNGV. Trimming took 8 bases from V and 1 from J, leaving 15 bases between them. The CDR3 totals 14 residues. CDR3 amino acids: CASCRTDGSYEQYF. CDR3 in DNA: TGTGCCAGCTGCCGGACAGACGGATCCTACGAGCAGTACTTC.

The chain employs TRBV19 and TRBJ1-1; D uncertain. V shed 1 base and J shed 5 bases, with 11 bases lying between them. The CDR3 runs to 14 residues. Germline assignment: CDR1 LNHDA and CDR2 SQIVND (reference sequence). The CDR3 DNA reads as TGTGCCAGTAGTATAGCCGGGTTCTCGACTGAAGCTTTCTTT. It codes for CASSIAGFSTEAFF.

The genes are TRBV19 and TRBJ2-1, with 11 positions matching TRBD1. Germline V lookup: CDR1 LNHDA, CDR2 SQIVND (reference sequence). V lost 5 bases and J lost 8; bases outside the gene matches: 8. CDR3 length equals 15 residues. CDR3 coding DNA: TGTGCCAGTAGTCCCCGGGACAGGGGGAGGGATGAGCAGTTCTTC. This encodes CASSPRDRGRDEQFF.

CDR3 bases: TGTGCCAGCAGCTGGGGACAGGGAAACTATGGCTACACCTTC. Its protein is CASSWGQGNYGYTF. The rearrangement uses TRBV5-4 and TRBJ1-2; 9 nucleotides match TRBD1. The CDR3 spans 14 residues. The J segment lost 2 bases and the V segment lost 3 bases, leaving 2 bases of the junction unmatched. The germline gives CDR1 SGHNT, CDR2 YYREEE (reference sequence).

V and J are TRBV21-1 and TRBJ1-2; the listed D gene, TRBD1, was not tested against the DNA. TRBV21-1 has pseudogene status. This CDR3 contains 17 residues. CDR3: CASSKAQGRNRAVGYTF. The CDR3 region has the DNA TGTGCCAGCAGCAAAGCGCAGGGACGAAACAGGGCGGTTGGCTACACCTTC.

This clone was seen more than once but under ten times. The chain links TRBV11-3 to TRBJ2-3, with TRBD1 matching 7 bases. Unmatched junction bases numbered 9, after V lost 5 bases and J lost 4 bases. Germline V gene data show CDR1 as SGHNT and CDR2 as YENEEA. The CDR3 is 15 amino acids. The CDR3 reads CASSQMTGRSDTQYF. DNA for the CDR3: TGTGCCAGCAGCCAAATGACAGGGCGATCAGATACGCAGTATTTT.

The chain links TRBV29-1 to TRBJ1-5; 10 nucleotides agree with TRBD1. Germline V lookup: CDR1 SQVTM, CDR2 ANQGSEA. CDR3 length: 12 amino acids. Trimming cost V 6 bases and J 6 bases; bases outside gene matches: 2. The CDR3 loop reads CSVWTGGQPQHF. In DNA, the CDR3 is TGCAGCGTGTGGACAGGGGGTCAGCCCCAGCATTTT.

The chain recombines TRBV28 with TRBJ1-6; TRBD1 matches at 9 bases. Germline trimming cut 6 bases from V and 8 bases from J; bases unmatched to any gene: 2. CDR1 is MDHEN, CDR2 SYDVKM, per germline. The CDR3 has 13 residues. CDR3 amino acids: CASRGDRDSPLHF. The DNA of the CDR3 is TGTGCCAGCAGGGGGGACAGGGATTCACCCCTCCACTTT.